The text below deals with one T cell receptor (beta chain). Its recognized antigen is unknown. Within one base of it there is no much larger clone, and no base qualities were kept. The sample comes from a study of T cell repertoires in cytomegalovirus infection (dated by TCRdb to the late 2010s). General notes on the study: Peptide stimulations targeted recently identified HLA-C-restricted CMV epitopes, whose presentation resists viral immunomodulation, together with well-studied HLA-B-restricted epitopes. Because public TCR beta signatures pointed to carriage of CMV infection together with the matching HLA type, the HLA type of each donor mattered for the analysis. General conclusions and limits of the study: The ex vivo response was dominated by HLA-C-restricted CMV-specific TCR beta clonotypes, which also provided the single most frequent clonotype in two of eight donors. Cumulative frequency of public TCR beta family members discriminated carriers of CMV infection plus the relevant HLA type in this cohort and an independent 352-donor cohort.

Explained via the paper, the treatment or condition label denotes: in vitro stimulation with specific CMV peptide epitopes to enrich CMV-specific T cells. V loses 5 bases of germline sequence and J loses 5 bases, and the interval between the two ends is 21 bases. The germline V gene (reference sequence) provides CDR1 SEHNR and CDR2 FQNEAQ. Reading from cysteine to phenylalanine, the CDR3 counts 16 amino acids. Only the CDR3 DNA stays, 48 bases, in frame from base 1. TCRdb lists the instrument as Illumina HiSeq 1500. TCRdb trimmed the raw reads at Q25, called clones with MiXCR and kept productive beta chains. Every CDR3 protein is listed once, alongside the most common genes and DNA of its rows. The sample yields approximately 730,000 distinct CDR3 sequences; roughly 28% were counted once. Jointly, the top ten make up 13% of the sample.

This chain is built from TRBV7-9 and TRBJ2-5, and possibly TRBD2, on 7 matching bases. The TCR sequence derives from a human donor in good health (CMV status not recorded). Some clones in this sample may be carry-over from other donors' samples. This specimen was cultured CD8+ T cells from PBMCs, taken from culture after CMV antigen stimulation. The nucleotide sequence is given as TGTGCCAGCAGCCCTCCGTTGGGGGGGCGCAGGGAGACCCAGTACTTC. It specifies CASSPPLGGRRETQYF.